Described below is a single T cell receptor beta chain sequence and its context. The source of the sample is a study of cytomegalovirus exposure and HLA in healthy donors. Use of 60 Vbeta and 13 Jbeta primers characterized the PCR. Data came from immunoSEQ multiplex PCR; TCRdb stores just in-frame clones and leaves some out. The repertoire has 110,000 or so clones, approximately 80% of them found once; the top ten carry around 5.2%. This TCR was recovered from a man between 45 and 60 years old in good health and CMV-seropositive. Sequenced: PBMCs.

CDR3 amino acids: CASTGRGSGELFF. The CDR3 DNA follows: TGTGCCAGCACAGGCAGGGGGAGCGGGGAGCTGTTTTTT. The chain employs TRBV2 and TRBJ2-2; 7 bases match TRBD1. This CDR3 is built from 13 residues. CDR1 SNHLY and CDR2 FYNNEI come from the germline V gene. V was pared by 7 bases and J by 7 bases, with 6 bases of the junction left unmatched.